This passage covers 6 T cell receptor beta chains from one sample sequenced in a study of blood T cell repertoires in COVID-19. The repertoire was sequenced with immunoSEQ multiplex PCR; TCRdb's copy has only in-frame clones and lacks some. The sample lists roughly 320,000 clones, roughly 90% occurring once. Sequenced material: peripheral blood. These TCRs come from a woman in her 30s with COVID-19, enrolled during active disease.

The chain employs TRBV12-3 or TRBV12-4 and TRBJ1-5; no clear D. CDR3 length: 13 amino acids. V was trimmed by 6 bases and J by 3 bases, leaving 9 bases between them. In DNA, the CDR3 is TGTGCCAGCAGACGATCCTACAATCAGCCCCAGCATTTT. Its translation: CASRRSYNQPQHF.

The CDR3 loop reads CASSRLDRGHTGELFF. The CDR3 nucleotides read TGTGCCAGCAGCCGCTTGGACAGGGGTCACACCGGGGAGCTGTTTTTT. The gene calls are TRBV5-4 and TRBJ2-2; 9 nucleotides align to TRBD1. V was pared by 4 bases and J by 3 bases, with 7 bases of the junction left unmatched. The germline gives CDR1 SGHNT, CDR2 YYREEE (reference sequence). The CDR3 loop spans 16 amino acids.

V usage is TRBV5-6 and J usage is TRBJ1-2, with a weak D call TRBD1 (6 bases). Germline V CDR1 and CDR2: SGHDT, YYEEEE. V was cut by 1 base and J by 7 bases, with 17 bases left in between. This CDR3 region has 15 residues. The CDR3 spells CASSLPGQYGSGYTF. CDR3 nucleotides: TGTGCCAGCAGCTTGCCCGGACAGTATGGATCTGGCTACACCTTC. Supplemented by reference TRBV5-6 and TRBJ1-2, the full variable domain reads DAGVTQSPTHLIKTRGQQVTLRCSPKSGHDTVSWYQQALGQGPQFIFQYYEEEERQRGNFPDRFSGHQFPNYSSELNVNALLLGDSALYLCASSLPGQYGSGYTFGSGTRLTVV.

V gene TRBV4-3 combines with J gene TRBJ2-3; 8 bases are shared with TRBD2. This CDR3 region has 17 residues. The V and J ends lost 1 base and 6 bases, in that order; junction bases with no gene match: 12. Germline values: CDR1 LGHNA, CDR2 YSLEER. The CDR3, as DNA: TGCGCCAGCAGCCAAGCCAGCGGGGGTACGCGGGGGGATACGCAGTATTTT. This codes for CASSQASGGTRGDTQYF.

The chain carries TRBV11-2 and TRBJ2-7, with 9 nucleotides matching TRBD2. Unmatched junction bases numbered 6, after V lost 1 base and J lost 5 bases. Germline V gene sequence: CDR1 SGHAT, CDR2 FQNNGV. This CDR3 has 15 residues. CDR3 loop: CASSLAVAGVHEQYV. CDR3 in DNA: TGTGCCAGCAGCTTAGCTGTAGCGGGGGTTCACGAGCAGTACGTC.

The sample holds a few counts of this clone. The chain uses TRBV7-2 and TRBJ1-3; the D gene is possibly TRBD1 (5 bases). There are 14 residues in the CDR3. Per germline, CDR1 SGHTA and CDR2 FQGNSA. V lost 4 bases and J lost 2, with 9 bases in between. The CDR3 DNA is TGTGCCAGCAGCTCCAGGGTGGCTGGAAACACCATATATTTT. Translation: CASSSRVAGNTIYF.